The 20 T cell receptor beta chains reported below all come from one sample, sequenced in a study of blood T cell repertoires in COVID-19. Assay used: immunoSEQ multiplex PCR; TCRdb lists only in-frame clones, some missing. The sample consists of 95,000 to 150,000 clones, 80% of them appearing once. The sequencing sample was made of peripheral blood. These receptors were obtained from a human donor in a cohort sampled during active COVID-19.

The chain is built from TRBV6-6 and TRBJ2-5; 7 bases match TRBD2. The CDR3 consists of 14 residues. Trimming at V came to 8 bases and at J to 4 bases, leaving 10 bases not matched to a gene. Germline V gene data show CDR1 as MNHNY and CDR2 as SVGAGI (reference sequence). The CDR3 bases are TGTGCCAGCGGGGGGGAGCCCAGAGGAGAGACCCAGTACTTC. This codes for CASGGEPRGETQYF.

The gene calls are TRBV10-3 and TRBJ2-1; 10 bases align to TRBD2. Per the germline V gene, CDR1 is ENHRY and CDR2 is SYGVKD. V dropped 7 bases and J dropped 5; count of bases not matched to a gene: 8. This CDR3 is 15 amino acids long. The CDR3 is CAIKTGTSANNEQFF. The CDR3 DNA sequence: TGTGCCATCAAAACCGGGACTAGCGCGAACAATGAGCAGTTCTTC.

The V gene is TRBV14, the J gene TRBJ2-5; 7 bases are a match to TRBD1. J lost 2 bases, V lost 4 bases, and 10 bases had no gene match. CDR3 length equals 16 residues. Per the germline V gene, CDR1 is SGHDN and CDR2 is FVKESK. The CDR3 DNA sequence: TGTGCCAGCAGCCCTCGGACAGGCTACTATCAAGAGACCCAGTACTTC. It translates to CASSPRTGYYQETQYF.

The chain carries TRBV28 and TRBJ1-2, with D hard to call. The V gene's germline CDR1 is MDHEN and CDR2 SYDVKM. Trimming took 6 bases from V and 6 from J, leaving 23 bases between them. This CDR3 region has 16 residues. CDR3 region: CASRPPPWLTNNGYTF. The DNA for the CDR3 is TGTGCCAGCAGACCTCCCCCATGGCTAACTAATAATGGCTACACCTTC.

The CDR3 DNA reads TGCAGCGTGGCGTTAGACAGGGCTGGAGGAAACACCATATATTTT. Translation gives CSVALDRAGGNTIYF. The rearrangement links TRBV29-1 to TRBJ1-3; 7 bases are shared with TRBD1. Germline V gene lookup returns CDR1 SQVTM and CDR2 ANQGSEA. The V and J ends lost 6 bases and 4 bases, in that order; junction bases with no gene match: 12. The CDR3 loop spans 15 amino acids.

CDR3 in DNA: TGTGCCAGCAAAGGGGGCGCGGACGAAAAACTGTTTTTT. Encoded protein: CASKGGADEKLFF. The rearrangement joins TRBV27 to TRBJ1-4, with TRBD1 matching 7 bases. V shed 7 bases and J 8 bases; nucleotides not matched to a gene: 7. The germline CDR1 and CDR2 sequences are MNHEY and SMNVEV (reference sequence). The CDR3 has 13 residues.

This clone has just a few counts. The chain is built from TRBV28 and TRBJ2-7, with D possibly TRBD1 on 5 matching bases. This CDR3 spans 13 amino acids. The V and J ends lost 2 bases and 2 bases respectively, with 7 bases between them. Germline V gene lookup returns CDR1 MDHEN and CDR2 SYDVKM. The CDR3 protein is CASSLTTAYEQYF. CDR3 in DNA: TGTGCCAGCAGTTTAACGACAGCCTACGAGCAGTACTTC.

This rearrangement joins TRBV4-3 to TRBJ2-7; tentatively, D is TRBD2 (6 bases). Germline CDR1 and CDR2: LGHNA and YSLEER. V lost 1 base to trimming and J lost 7 bases, with 17 bases between them. The CDR3 is 15 residues long. DNA of the CDR3: TGCGCCAGCAGCCAAGCGGCGGGGCACCCGCTGGAGCAGTACTTC. Translation gives CASSQAAGHPLEQYF.

This chain joins TRBV28 and TRBJ2-1; 7 bases line up with TRBD2. Per the germline V gene, CDR1 is MDHEN and CDR2 is SYDVKM. The CDR3 is 14 residues long. The J segment lost 4 bases and the V segment lost 3 bases, leaving 3 bases of the junction unmatched. CDR3 DNA sequence: TGTGCCAGCAGTTTCGAGCGGGGTTACAATGAGCAGTTCTTC. It translates to CASSFERGYNEQFF.

The DNA of the CDR3 is TGTGCCACCCAAGACAGGGGTACCGGGGAGCTGTTTTTT. It encodes CATQDRGTGELFF. The chain couples TRBV9 to TRBJ2-2, with 8 bases fitting TRBD1. Germline trimming cut 9 bases from V and 5 bases from J; bases unmatched to any gene: 6. Germline V lookup: CDR1 SGDLS, CDR2 YYNGEE. The CDR3 has 13 residues.

In its sample, this clone was seen a few times. V gene TRBV29-1 combines with J gene TRBJ1-6; possibly TRBD1 for D (6 bases). The length of the CDR3 is 13 residues. The germline V gene has CDR1 SQVTM and CDR2 ANQGSEA. V was pared by 6 bases and J by 7 bases, with 13 bases between. CDR3 region: CSVAQGSNSPLHF. The CDR3 nucleotides are TGCAGCGTAGCACAGGGATCGAATTCACCCCTCCACTTT.

V gene TRBV7-9 combines with J gene TRBJ1-4, with unresolved D. With 1 base removed from V and 8 bases from J, the gap between germline ends came to 11 bases. This CDR3 has 14 residues. Germline values: CDR1 SEHNR, CDR2 FQNEAQ (reference sequence). In nucleotides, the CDR3 is TGTGCCAGCAGCTTAGACCTCCTGAGGGAAAAACTGTTTTTT. Translation: CASSLDLLREKLFF.

This clone was seen a single time. V gene TRBV27 combines with J gene TRBJ2-2; D is perhaps TRBD2 (5 bases). The germline CDR1 and CDR2 sequences are MNHEY and SMNVEV (reference sequence). The V end was cut by 5 bases, the J end by 6 bases, with 16 bases between. The CDR3 extends over 15 amino acids. CDR3 bases: TGTGCCAGCAGTCCAAAAGGGCGCGGGCCCGGGGAGCTGTTTTTT. This codes for CASSPKGRGPGELFF.

This clone showed up just a few times. This chain uses TRBV27 with TRBJ2-1; 7 nucleotides agree with TRBD1. This CDR3 is 12 amino acids long. Germline CDR1 is MNHEY and CDR2 is SMNVEV (reference sequence). Trimming took 2 bases from V and 10 from J; bases not matched to a gene: 2. This CDR3 is CASSLEGQEQFF. As DNA, the CDR3 is TGTGCCAGCAGTTTAGAGGGACAGGAGCAGTTCTTC.

This clone came up a few times. The J gene is TRBJ1-5, the V gene TRBV7-2, with 8 bases aligning to TRBD1. With 4 bases clipped from V and 1 base from J, the junction kept 6 bases outside the gene matches. The germline V gene encodes CDR1 SGHTA and CDR2 FQGNSA. The CDR3 totals 16 residues. CDR3 DNA sequence: TGTGCCAGCAGCTCAGGGACAGGTTCGAGCAATCAGCCCCAGCATTTT. This translates into CASSSGTGSSNQPQHF.

This clone was counted a few times. The V and J genes are TRBV6-2 or TRBV6-3 and TRBJ2-6, with TRBD1 as a possible D gene (5 bases). This CDR3 comprises 17 residues. Trimming pared 3 bases from V and 2 bases from J, leaving 14 bases between. Looked up from germline, CDR1 is MNHEY and CDR2 is SVGEGT. CDR3 sequence reads: CASSYWPRAAGANVLTF. The CDR3 DNA reads as TGTGCCAGCAGTTATTGGCCCAGGGCGGCTGGGGCCAACGTCCTGACTTTC.

The rearrangement links TRBV2 to TRBJ1-2; the D gene is possibly TRBD1 (5 bases). CDR3 length: 12 residues. Germline lookup yields CDR1 SNHLY and CDR2 FYNNEI. V was pared by 6 bases and J by 7 bases, with 12 bases between. CDR3 nucleotides: TGTGCCAGCAGAGGAGGGGAGCCTGGCTACACCTTC. It is translated as CASRGGEPGYTF.

The CDR3 region is CASSYLVQGPQHF. The DNA for the CDR3 is TGTGCCAGCAGTTACTTAGTCCAGGGGCCCCAGCATTTT. This chain joins TRBV6-6 and TRBJ1-5, with a weak D call TRBD1 (5 bases). Trimming took off 1 base at V and 9 bases at J, with 10 bases between the two ends. CDR3 length equals 13 residues. The germline CDR1 and CDR2 sequences are MNHNY and SVGAGI (reference sequence).

There are a few counts of this clone. The CDR3: CASSEWLGGQGYTF. The CDR3 DNA follows: TGTGCCAGCAGTGAATGGCTGGGAGGGCAGGGCTACACCTTC. This chain links TRBV2 with TRBJ1-2; D gene ambiguous. This CDR3 is 14 amino acids long. V lost 2 bases to trimming and J lost 8 bases, with 15 bases between them. From germline, CDR1 is SNHLY and CDR2 FYNNEI.

V gene TRBV7-8 combines with J gene TRBJ2-2; TRBD1 matches 7 bases. Germline V gene lookup returns CDR1 SGHVS and CDR2 FQNEAQ. There are 15 residues in the CDR3. V trimming: 2 bases; J trimming: 7 bases; junction bases outside the gene matches: 7. CDR3 in DNA: TGTGCCAGCAGCTTAAAACAGGGGTCGATCGGGGAGCTGTTTTTT. Protein: CASSLKQGSIGELFF.